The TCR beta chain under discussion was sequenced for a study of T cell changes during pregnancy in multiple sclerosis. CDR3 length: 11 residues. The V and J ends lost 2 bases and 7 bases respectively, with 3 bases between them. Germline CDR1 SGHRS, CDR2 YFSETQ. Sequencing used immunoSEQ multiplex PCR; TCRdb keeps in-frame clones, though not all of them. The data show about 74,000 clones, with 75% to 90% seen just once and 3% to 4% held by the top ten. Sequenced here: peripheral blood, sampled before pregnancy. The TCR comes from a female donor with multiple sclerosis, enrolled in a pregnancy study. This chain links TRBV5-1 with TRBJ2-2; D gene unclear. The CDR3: CASSFGGELFF. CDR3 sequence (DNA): TGCGCCAGCAGCTTCGGCGGGGAGCTGTTTTTT.